These 31 T cell receptor beta chains share one sample of origin, sequenced in a study of a mutant IDH1 vaccine in newly diagnosed glioma. Time point denoted: week 5, during vaccination. Every vaccination contained 300 ug of the mutant IDH1 20-mer peptide and was paired with topical imiquimod. No antigens are known for them. The table came from immunoSEQ multiplex PCR; TCRdb's copy has only in-frame clones and leaves some out. The data contain some 30,000 clones, 89% of them singletons. The sequenced sample was PBMCs, obtained from a glioma patient whose treatment included an IDH1 peptide vaccine. The receptors come from a man aged 18 to 30 with glioma.

The rearrangement links TRBV2 to TRBJ2-7; TRBD1 matches 11 bases. The V gene end was trimmed by 6 bases and the J gene end by 2 bases; junction bases not matched to a gene: 6. Germline V gene sequence: CDR1 SNHLY, CDR2 FYNNEI. The length of the CDR3 is 15 residues. This chain's CDR3 is CASSLGQGAAYEQYF. In nucleotides, the CDR3 is TGTGCCAGCAGCCTCGGACAGGGGGCGGCCTACGAGCAGTACTTC. Full variable domain (missing parts from reference TRBV2 and TRBJ2-7): EPEVTQTPSHQVTQMGQEVILRCVPISNHLYFYWYRQILGQKVEFLVSFYNNEISEKSEIFDDQFSVERPDGSNFTLKIRSTKLEDSAMYFCASSLGQGAAYEQYFGPGTRLTVT.

This clone was detected a few times. V and J are TRBV6-5 and TRBJ1-2; D gene unclear. This CDR3 has 13 amino acids. With 4 bases removed from V and 6 bases from J, the gap between germline ends came to 12 bases. The germline V gene has CDR1 MNHEY and CDR2 SVGAGI. CDR3 nucleotides: TGTGCCAGCAGTTCCAGAGGGAGTGATGGCTACACCTTC. Protein product: CASSSRGSDGYTF.

V gene TRBV30 combines with J gene TRBJ1-3; the D is unclear. Germline V gene lookup returns CDR1 GTSNPN and CDR2 SVGIG (reference sequence). Trimming removed 0 bases at V and 9 bases at J, with 9 bases between. This CDR3 comprises 12 residues. CDR3 residues: CAWSVQSGTIYF. The CDR3 bases are TGTGCCTGGAGTGTACAAAGTGGCACCATATATTTT.

This clone is a singleton in its sample. The chain has TRBV30 and TRBJ2-5; weak D call: TRBD1 (6 bases). This CDR3 region has 13 residues. The V end lost 4 bases, the J end lost 5 bases, and 14 bases lay between the germline ends. Germline CDR1 GTSNPN, CDR2 SVGIG (reference sequence). The CDR3 region is CAWTRDTFETQYF. CDR3 DNA sequence: TGTGCCTGGACCAGGGACACTTTTGAGACCCAGTACTTC.

This rearrangement joins TRBV30 to TRBJ1-4; D is unresolved. V lost 3 bases to trimming and J lost 0 bases, with 11 bases between them. CDR1 and CDR2 (germline): GTSNPN, SVGIG (reference sequence). CDR3 length equals 15 residues. DNA of the CDR3: TGTGCCTGGAGCGGTGGAGTAGCAACTAATGAAAAACTGTTTTTT. This sequence encodes CAWSGGVATNEKLFF.

The chain combines TRBV30 with TRBJ1-2; the match to TRBD1 covers 12 bases. J gave up 5 bases and V 5 bases, and 3 bases lay outside the gene matches. CDR1 GTSNPN and CDR2 SVGIG come from the germline V gene (reference sequence). This CDR3 contains 13 residues. CDR3: CAWGTGGWYGYTF. CDR3 nucleotides: TGTGCCTGGGGGACAGGGGGCTGGTATGGCTACACCTTC.

V is TRBV2 and J is TRBJ2-2; D possibly uses TRBD1 or TRBD2 (5 bases each). Germline-derived CDR1 and CDR2 are SNHLY and FYNNEI. The CDR3 extends over 15 amino acids. Deletions cut 7 bases from V and 2 bases from J, with 14 bases between. Here the CDR3 DNA reads TGTGCCAGCACCTTAGAGGGGAAAAACACCGGGGAGCTGTTTTTT. Its protein is CASTLEGKNTGELFF.

In its sample, this clone was seen once. This sequence joins TRBV10-2 and TRBJ1-4; a possible D gene is TRBD1 (5 bases). In germline, CDR1 is WSHSY, CDR2 SAAADI. The CDR3 has 17 amino acids. V lost 2 bases, J lost 2 bases, and 15 bases lay in between. In nucleotides, the CDR3 is TGCGCCAGCAGTGAGCCAGGGCAAGGCAGCACTAATGAAAAACTGTTTTTT. Amino acids: CASSEPGQGSTNEKLFF.

The V gene is TRBV28, the J gene TRBJ1-2, with D perhaps TRBD1 (6 bases). Looked up from germline, CDR1 is MDHEN and CDR2 is SYDVKM. The CDR3 is 15 residues long. The ends were cut back, 1 base at V and 6 bases at J, with 15 bases in the middle. In nucleotides, the CDR3 is TGTGCCAGCAGTTTATTAGGGGGGCGTGTAGATGGCTACACCTTC. Protein product: CASSLLGGRVDGYTF.

The chain is built from TRBV5-4 and TRBJ2-5; 11 bases line up with TRBD2. The V gene end was trimmed by 5 bases and the J gene end by 5 bases; junction bases not matched to a gene: 8. The germline gives CDR1 SGHNT, CDR2 YYREEE (reference sequence). This CDR3 is 15 amino acids long. The CDR3 sequence: CASRTLAGGEETQYF. In DNA form, the CDR3 reads TGTGCCAGCAGAACCTTAGCGGGAGGGGAGGAGACCCAGTACTTC.

In nucleotides, the CDR3 is TGTGCCAGCAGTTACTCGGACCAGGGCCCCACTGAAGCTTTCTTT. Its translation: CASSYSDQGPTEAFF. The chain is built from TRBV6-6 and TRBJ1-1; D is perhaps TRBD1 (5 bases). V lost 0 bases, J lost 4 bases, and 12 bases lay in between. CDR3 length equals 15 residues. Germline values: CDR1 MNHNY, CDR2 SVGAGI (reference sequence).

The V gene is TRBV6-5, the J gene TRBJ2-7; 7 nucleotides align to TRBD2. Germline V gene data show CDR1 as MNHEY and CDR2 as SVGAGI. This CDR3 has 15 amino acids. V shed 6 bases and J 0 bases; nucleotides not matched to a gene: 8. The CDR3 bases are TGTGCCAGCAGCACTTGGACTAGTGGCTCCTACGAGCAGTACTTC. Residues: CASSTWTSGSYEQYF.

The genes are TRBV28 and TRBJ2-6; TRBD1 matches at 8 bases. The CDR3 is 18 residues long. In germline, CDR1 is MDHEN, CDR2 SYDVKM. J gave up 4 bases and V 2 bases, and 10 bases lay outside the gene matches. This chain's CDR3 is CASSLGLGRGQGANVLTF. CDR3 coding DNA: TGTGCCAGCAGTTTAGGGCTCGGCAGGGGGCAAGGGGCCAACGTCCTGACTTTC.

The rearrangement links TRBV9 to TRBJ1-2; 9 nucleotides align to TRBD1. The CDR3 has 14 residues. The ends lost 3 bases at V and 5 bases at J; junction bases unmatched: 5. Germline V CDR1 and CDR2: SGDLS, YYNGEE. The CDR3 sequence: CASSAGQGSYGYTF. The CDR3 coding sequence is TGTGCCAGCAGCGCCGGACAGGGGTCGTATGGCTACACCTTC.

V and J are TRBV15 and TRBJ1-5; tentatively, D is TRBD1 (5 bases). CDR1 and CDR2 from the germline V gene are LNHNV and YYDKDF (reference sequence). This CDR3 has 14 residues. The V gene lost 3 bases and the J gene lost 8 bases, with 14 bases spanning the gap. The CDR3 region is CATSRSGAGKPQHF. The CDR3 bases are TGTGCCACCAGCAGGAGCGGGGCTGGAAAGCCCCAGCATTTT.

The chain is built from TRBV7-8 and TRBJ1-1; D is ambiguous. Trimming cost V 5 bases and J 0 bases, with 16 bases left between them. The CDR3 consists of 16 residues. Looked up from germline, CDR1 is SGHVS and CDR2 is FQNEAQ. CDR3 sequence: CASSPLNIGMNTEAFF. The CDR3, as DNA: TGTGCCAGCAGCCCATTGAATATAGGTATGAACACTGAAGCTTTCTTT.

There are a few counts of this clone. This chain uses TRBV6-5 with TRBJ1-4; the D is unclear. Germline CDR1 is MNHEY and CDR2 is SVGAGI. The CDR3 runs to 14 residues. V was clipped by 6 bases and J by 3 bases, with 11 bases between them. The CDR3 nucleotides are TGTGCCAGCAGACGCTCCGGGGCTAATGAAAAACTGTTTTTT. Amino acids: CASRRSGANEKLFF.

The chain recombines TRBV6-6 with TRBJ2-2, with TRBD2 as a possible D gene (6 bases). The CDR3 length is 16 residues. Germline V gene lookup returns CDR1 MNHNY and CDR2 SVGAGI (reference sequence). Trimming stripped 2 bases from V and 4 bases from J, with 14 bases between. CDR3 region: CASSYGRRRGTGELFF. The CDR3 DNA reads TGTGCCAGCAGTTACGGACGTCGGCGGGGCACCGGGGAGCTGTTTTTT.

The chain is built from TRBV20-1 and TRBJ2-7; the D gene could be TRBD1 or TRBD2 (5 bases each). From germline, CDR1 is DFQATT and CDR2 SNEGSKA (reference sequence). This CDR3 is 11 amino acids long. The CDR3 loop reads CSWGSSYEQYF. The DNA for the CDR3 is TGCTCTTGGGGGAGCTCCTACGAGCAGTACTTC.

The chain joins TRBV28 to TRBJ1-5; a weak D match, TRBD1 (6 bases). Germline values: CDR1 MDHEN, CDR2 SYDVKM. Trimming took off 6 bases at V and 5 bases at J, with 11 bases between the two ends. The CDR3 extends over 13 amino acids. The CDR3 nucleotides read TGTGCCAGCAGCCCCGGACAGTATCAGCCCCAGCATTTT. Translating it yields CASSPGQYQPQHF.

The chain has TRBV2 and TRBJ1-6, with 9 bases identical to TRBD1. The CDR3 consists of 15 residues. V shed 5 bases, J shed 8 bases, and the junction held 7 bases outside the gene matches. Germline-derived CDR1 and CDR2 are SNHLY and FYNNEI. In DNA form, the CDR3 reads TGTGCCAGCAGTCCAGGGACAGGGTGGGATTCACCCCTCCACTTT. As protein: CASSPGTGWDSPLHF.

V gene TRBV1 combines with J gene TRBJ2-1; the table assigns TRBD2, which was not confirmed against the DNA. TRBV1 is a known pseudogene. The CDR3 contains 20 residues. The CDR3 nucleotides read TGCACCAGCAGCCAAGATTGGACTAGCGGGGGGAGGTTTGCCTACAATGAGCAGTTCTTC. It codes for CTSSQDWTSGGRFAYNEQFF.

The J gene is TRBJ1-1, the V gene TRBV14; D might be TRBD1 (5 bases). This CDR3 is 14 amino acids long. V lost 3 bases and J lost 6, with 14 bases in between. Germline V gene lookup returns CDR1 SGHDN and CDR2 FVKESK. In DNA form, the CDR3 reads TGTGCCAGCAGCCATAGCCTCTGGGGGTCTGAAGCTTTCTTT. It specifies CASSHSLWGSEAFF.

The gene calls are TRBV13 and TRBJ2-2, with D maybe TRBD1 (5 bases). The length of the CDR3 is 16 residues. From germline, CDR1 is PRHDT and CDR2 FYEKMQ (reference sequence). The germline V and J ends were trimmed by 3 bases and 9 bases, with 20 bases remaining between them. The CDR3 nucleotides are TGTGCCAGCAGCTTTTTCAGAGAGACAGCGAGCCGGGAGCTGTTTTTT. Its protein is CASSFFRETASRELFF.

The sample holds a few counts of this clone. This rearrangement joins TRBV28 to TRBJ2-7, with D uncertain. V lost 5 bases, J lost 2 bases, and 4 bases lay in between. CDR1 is MDHEN, CDR2 SYDVKM, per germline. The CDR3 length is 11 residues. CDR3 in DNA: TGTGCCAGCAGTCATACCTACGAGCAGTACTTC. Residues: CASSHTYEQYF.

This chain links TRBV6-1 with TRBJ2-1; D possibly corresponds to TRBD1 (5 bases). The CDR3 sequence is 15 residues long. The ends were cut back, 3 bases at V and 1 base at J, with 10 bases in the middle. CDR1 MNHNS and CDR2 SASEGT come from the germline V gene. The CDR3 loop is CASSEEPGSYNEQFF. In DNA form, the CDR3 reads TGTGCCAGCAGTGAGGAACCAGGGTCCTACAATGAGCAGTTCTTC.

V gene TRBV4-3 combines with J gene TRBJ1-1; no reliable D call. V lost 0 bases to trimming and J lost 5 bases, with 13 bases between them. The germline CDR1 and CDR2 sequences are LGHNA and YSLEER. This CDR3 comprises 15 residues. The CDR3 DNA reads as TGCGCCAGCAGCCAAGAATTGGCGGTGGGGACTGAAGCTTTCTTT. Residues: CASSQELAVGTEAFF.

This clone was observed a single time. The CDR3 protein is CASSQEFMTDAEAFF. The CDR3 DNA reads as TGTGCCAGCAGCCAAGAATTCATGACTGACGCTGAAGCTTTCTTT. J is TRBJ1-1 and V is TRBV4-2; D remains ambiguous. The CDR3 loop spans 15 amino acids. Between the trimmed V and J ends, which lost 0 bases and 6 bases, there was a span of 14 bases. The V gene's germline CDR1 is LGHNA and CDR2 YNFKEQ.

The chain uses TRBV5-6 and TRBJ1-1, with a tentative D call TRBD1 (6 bases). Trimming left V 0 bases short and J 1 base short, with 13 bases between. The CDR3 runs 16 residues. Germline V gene sequence: CDR1 SGHDT, CDR2 YYEEEE. The chain's CDR3 is CASSLGGRGRNTEAFF. The CDR3 nucleotides read TGTGCCAGCAGCTTGGGGGGGCGGGGGCGGAACACTGAAGCTTTCTTT. The full variable domain, in which reference TRBV5-6 and TRBJ1-1 provide the parts outside the CDR3, is DAGVTQSPTHLIKTRGQQVTLRCSPKSGHDTVSWYQQALGQGPQFIFQYYEEEERQRGNFPDRFSGHQFPNYSSELNVNALLLGDSALYLCASSLGGRGRNTEAFFGQGTRLTVV.

The chain couples TRBV7-2 to TRBJ2-3; 10 bases are a match to TRBD2. Losses at the gene ends were 4 bases for V and 6 bases for J; bases not matched to a gene: 10. The CDR3 loop spans 16 amino acids. Germline CDR1 SGHTA, CDR2 FQGNSA. The CDR3 loop reads CASSSSALAGADTQYF. CDR3 nucleotides: TGTGCCAGCAGCTCTTCAGCCCTAGCGGGAGCGGATACGCAGTATTTT.

V usage is TRBV29-1 and J usage is TRBJ1-1; D gene uncertain. Trimming shortened V by 3 bases and J by 3 bases, and 5 bases separated the two germline ends. The CDR3 is made up of 11 amino acids. Germline CDR1 and CDR2: SQVTM and ANQGSEA. CDR3 sequence: CSVDYYTEAFF. CDR3 in DNA: TGCAGCGTTGACTATTACACTGAAGCTTTCTTT.